Listed below are T cell receptor beta chains from one sample, sequenced in a study of T cell responses to AZD1222 COVID-19 vaccine. Produced via immunoSEQ multiplex PCR; TCRdb's table is partial and in-frame only. This sample carries 250,000 to 300,000 clones, about 94% of them seen once, and the ten largest clones take around 0.6%. The starting material was peripheral blood, obtained 28 days after the second AZD1222 dose. All receptors come from an adult who received the AZD1222 COVID-19 vaccine. CDR3s include the opening cysteine and the closing phenylalanine or tryptophan. The D gene is left open where the match is weak. Size is omitted from some rows. Given values are once, few, many or a class for expanded clones.

CDR3 DNA: TGTGCCAGCAGTTACGGGGGATGGGAGCAGTACTTC
CDR3 protein: CASSYGGWEQYF
clone size: NA
D gene: NA
J gene: TRBJ2-7
V gene: TRBV27

CDR3 DNA: TGTGCCAGCAGCCTCGATTGGAGGGAGACCCAGTACTTC
CDR3 protein: CASSLDWRETQYF
clone size: NA
D gene: NA
J gene: TRBJ2-5
V gene: TRBV6-6

CDR3 DNA: TGTGCCAGCAGGTCCGGGACTAGCGGGAGGGATACGCAGTATTTT
CDR3 protein: CASRSGTSGRDTQYF
clone size: NA
D gene: TRBD2
J gene: TRBJ2-3
V gene: TRBV28

CDR3 DNA: TGTGCCAGCAGCCGACGGTCGGACGGGACCCAGTACTTC
CDR3 protein: CASSRRSDGTQYF
clone size: NA
D gene: NA
J gene: TRBJ2-5
V gene: TRBV5-5

CDR3 DNA: TGCGCCAGCGCGGGGAGCTCCTACAATGAGCAGTTCTTC
CDR3 protein: CASAGSSYNEQFF
clone size: NA
D gene: NA
J gene: TRBJ2-1
V gene: TRBV10-2

CDR3 DNA: TGTGCCAGCAGTCCGACAGGTCGCAATCAGCCCCAGCATTTT
CDR3 protein: CASSPTGRNQPQHF
clone size: NA
D gene: NA
J gene: TRBJ1-5
V gene: TRBV2

CDR3 DNA: TGTGCCAGCAGCACGGGACAGGAGGACGAGCAGTACTTC
CDR3 protein: CASSTGQEDEQYF
clone size: NA
D gene: TRBD1
J gene: TRBJ2-7
V gene: TRBV5-5

CDR3 DNA: TGTGCCACCAAACGTGGCCTCGCTGGAAACACCATATATTTT
CDR3 protein: CATKRGLAGNTIYF
clone size: NA
D gene: NA
J gene: TRBJ1-3
V gene: TRBV28

CDR3 DNA: TGCGCCAGCAGCTTGGGGGGACAGGGCGGACAGCCCCAGCATTTT
CDR3 protein: CASSLGGQGGQPQHF
clone size: NA
D gene: TRBD1
J gene: TRBJ1-5
V gene: TRBV5-1

CDR3 DNA: TGTGCCAGCAGCAGGGACTCAAACACCGGGGAGCTGTTTTTT
CDR3 protein: CASSRDSNTGELFF
clone size: NA
D gene: NA
J gene: TRBJ2-2
V gene: TRBV7-2

CDR3 DNA: TGTGCCAGCAGCGTAGCAGGCACTAGCGGGGCCTACGAGCAGTACTTC
CDR3 protein: CASSVAGTSGAYEQYF
clone size: once
D gene: TRBD2
J gene: TRBJ2-7
V gene: TRBV9